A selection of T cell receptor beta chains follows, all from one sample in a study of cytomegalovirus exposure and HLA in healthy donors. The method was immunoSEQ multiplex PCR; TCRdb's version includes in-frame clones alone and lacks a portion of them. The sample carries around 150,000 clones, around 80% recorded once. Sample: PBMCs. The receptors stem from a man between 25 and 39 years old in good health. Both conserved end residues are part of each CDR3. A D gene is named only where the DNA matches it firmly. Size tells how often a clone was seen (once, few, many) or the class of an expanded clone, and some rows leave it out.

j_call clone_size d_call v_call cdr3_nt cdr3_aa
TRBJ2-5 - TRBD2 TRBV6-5 TGTGCCAGCACTTCGACTAGCGGGGTGACCCAGTACTTC CASTSTSGVTQYF
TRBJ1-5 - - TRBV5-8 TGTGCCAGCAGCGACCTGACGGGGAATAGCAATCAGCCCCAGCATTTT CASSDLTGNSNQPQHF
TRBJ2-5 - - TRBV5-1 TGCGCCAGCAGCCCGGAGGAGGGGTCGGGAGAGACCCAGTACTTC CASSPEEGSGETQYF
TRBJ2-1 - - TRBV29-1 TGCAGCACAGTGGGAAAGGGCGGGCCCACCTACAATGAGCAGTTCTTC CSTVGKGGPTYNEQFF
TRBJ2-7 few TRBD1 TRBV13 TGTGCCAGCAGCACCGGACAGGGGGCAAGCCCCGAGCAGTACTTC CASSTGQGASPEQYF
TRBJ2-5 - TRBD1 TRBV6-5 TGTGCCAGCAGTTACGGCACAGGGGAAAAGACCCAGTACTTC CASSYGTGEKTQYF
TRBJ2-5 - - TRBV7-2 TGTGCCAGCAGCTTAGAGGGCGCTAGCGCAGAGACCCAGTACTTC CASSLEGASAETQYF
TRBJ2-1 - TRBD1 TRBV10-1 TGCGCCCGAGGGAGACAGGGGGGGACGAATGAGCAGTTCTTC CARGRQGGTNEQFF
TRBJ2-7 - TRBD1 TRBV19 TGTGCCAGTATCTCGACAGGGAATGAGGGCCTTGACGAGCAGTACTTC CASISTGNEGLDEQYF
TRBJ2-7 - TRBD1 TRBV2 TGTGCCAGCAGTCCCGGGACAGCATACGAGCAGTACTTC CASSPGTAYEQYF
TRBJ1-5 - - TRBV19 TGTGCCAGTAGGGTCAGGCTGAATAGCAATCAGCCCCAGCATTTT CASRVRLNSNQPQHF
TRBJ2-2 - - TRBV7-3 TGTGCCAGCAGCTCTCCGGGCTCGGGGACCGGGGAGCTGTTTTTT CASSSPGSGTGELFF
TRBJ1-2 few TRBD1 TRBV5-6 TGTGCCAGCAATCCAGGGGGCGAGAGTGGCTACACCTTC CASNPGGESGYTF
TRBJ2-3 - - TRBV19 TGTGCCAGTAGGAGGGAGAGTGTAGTGCCAGATACGCAGTATTTT CASRRESVVPDTQYF
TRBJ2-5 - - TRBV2 TGTGCCAGCAGTTGGTCAGGGGGGAATCAAGGGACCCAGTACTTC CASSWSGGNQGTQYF
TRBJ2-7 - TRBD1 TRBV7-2 TGTGCCAGCAGCCCGTTACCCAGGGGGCCCGCCTACGAGCAGTACTTC CASSPLPRGPAYEQYF
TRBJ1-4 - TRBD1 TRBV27 TGTGCCAGCAGTTCAGGGGGCATGAATGAAAAACTGTTTTTT CASSSGGMNEKLFF
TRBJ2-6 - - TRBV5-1 TGCGCCAGCAGCTTGCAGTTCGGGTTTGGGGCCAACGTCCTGACTTTC CASSLQFGFGANVLTF
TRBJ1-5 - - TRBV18 TGTGCCAGCTCACCACCGGGAGGGAATCAGCCCCAGCATTTT CASSPPGGNQPQHF
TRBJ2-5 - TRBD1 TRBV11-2 TGTGCCAGCAGCGCGGACAGGGGAAAAGAGACCCAGTACTTC CASSADRGKETQYF
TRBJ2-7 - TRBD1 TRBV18 TGTGCCAGCTCACCATTGGGACAGGGGTTCCACGAGCAGTACTTC CASSPLGQGFHEQYF
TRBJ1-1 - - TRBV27 TGTGCCAGCAGTTTCCGAGAGCAGGGCACTGAAGCTTTCTTT CASSFREQGTEAFF
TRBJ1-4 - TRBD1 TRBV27 TGTGCCAGCCGGCGAGAAGGGACAGCAACTAATGAAAAACTGTTTTTT CASRREGTATNEKLFF
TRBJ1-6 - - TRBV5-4 TGTGCCAGCAGCTTGCGGCAGGGAGGCAATTCACCCCTCCACTTT CASSLRQGGNSPLHF
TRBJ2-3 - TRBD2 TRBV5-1 TGCGCCAGCAGCTTGGATATAGCGGGAGTAGATACGCAGTATTTT CASSLDIAGVDTQYF
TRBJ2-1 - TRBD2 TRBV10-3 TGTGCCATCAGTGAGTCGAATGAAGCGGGGAGATACAATGAGCAGTTCTTC CAISESNEAGRYNEQFF
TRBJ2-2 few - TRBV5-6 TGTGCCAGCAGCTGGACAGCCGGGGAGCTGTTTTTT CASSWTAGELFF
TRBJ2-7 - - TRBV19 TGTGCCAGTAGTATGACAGTTAACTACGAGCAGTACTTC CASSMTVNYEQYF
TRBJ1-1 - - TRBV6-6 TGTGCCATCCGGGAGGGTGCCACTGAAGCTTTCTTT CAIREGATEAFF
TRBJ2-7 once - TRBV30 TGTGCCTGGACTCTCTGGGGAGGCGAGCAGTACTTC CAWTLWGGEQYF
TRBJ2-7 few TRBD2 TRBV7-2 TGTGCCAGCAGCGGGCAACCAGGACTAGCTTCCTACGAGCAGTACTTC CASSGQPGLASYEQYF
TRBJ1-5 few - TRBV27 TGTGCCAGCAGCCGAATAGATAGCAATCAGCCCCAGCATTTT CASSRIDSNQPQHF
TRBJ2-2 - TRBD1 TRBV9 TGTGCCAGCAGCGGATCCGGGACAGGGGCCGGGGAGCTGTTTTTT CASSGSGTGAGELFF
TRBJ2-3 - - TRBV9 TGTGCCAGCAGCGTAGCAAGCACAGATACGCAGTATTTT CASSVASTDTQYF
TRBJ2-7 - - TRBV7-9 TGTGCCAGCAGCTCTATGGGCTACGAGCAGTACTTC CASSSMGYEQYF
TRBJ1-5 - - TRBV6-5 TGTGCCAGCAGCCTACAGGGCTCTCTGGGGCAGCCCCAGCATTTT CASSLQGSLGQPQHF
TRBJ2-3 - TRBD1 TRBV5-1 TGCGCCAGCAGCCCGACAACGGGACAGGGCATCGATACGCAGTATTTT CASSPTTGQGIDTQYF
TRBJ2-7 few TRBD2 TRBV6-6 TGTGCCAGCAGTTCATCCGGGACTAGCGGTTACGAGCAGTACTTC CASSSSGTSGYEQYF
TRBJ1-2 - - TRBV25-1 TGTGCCAGCAGTGAATCCGGGAGCCGCTATGGCTACACCTTC CASSESGSRYGYTF
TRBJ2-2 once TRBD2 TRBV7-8 TGTGCCAGCAGCCTAGCGGGAGGGTGGACCGGGGAGCTGTTTTTT CASSLAGGWTGELFF
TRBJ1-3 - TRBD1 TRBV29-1 TGCAGCGCGACAACCCGGGACAGGAGCTCTGGAAACACCATATATTTT CSATTRDRSSGNTIYF
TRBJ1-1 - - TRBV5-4 TGTGCCAGCAGCTTGGAGACAGAGACTGAAGCTTTCTTT CASSLETETEAFF
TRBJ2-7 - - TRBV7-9 TGTGCCAGCAGCTTAATCGGGTTCCCTAAGGACGAGCAGTACTTC CASSLIGFPKDEQYF